This TCR beta chain was profiled in a study of blood T cell repertoires in COVID-19. About the research overall: In each case, the material was cDNA or gDNA derived from T cells, B-cell-depleted T cells, or PBMCs.

Original processing methods: By means of reference gene primer amplification, nucleated cell counts were estimated. Sequencing was performed with immunoSEQ multiplex PCR; in TCRdb, only in-frame clones are kept and a portion is missing. The V and J calls and clone size were taken over from that table, and D and trimming were inferred from the DNA. The sample consists of around 190,000 clones, 70% to 85% of them appearing once. The CDR3 length is 14 residues. Germline V gene data show CDR1 as SGHTA and CDR2 as FQGNSA. V was shortened by 5 bases and J by 0 bases, with 10 bases between the two germline ends.

This clonotype was sampled from a human donor in a cohort sampled during active COVID-19. V and J are TRBV7-2 and TRBJ2-5; maybe TRBD2 (6 bases). Source material: peripheral blood. CDR3 bases: TGTGCCAGCAGCATCGGCGGGAACCAAGAGACCCAGTACTTC. It encodes CASSIGGNQETQYF. Drawing the rest from reference TRBV7-2 and TRBJ2-5, the complete variable domain is GAGVSQSPSNKVTEKGKDVELRCDPISGHTALYWYRQSLGQGLEFLIYFQGNSAPDKSGLPSDRFSAERTGGSVSTLTIQRTQQEDSAVYLCASSIGGNQETQYFGPGTRLLVL.